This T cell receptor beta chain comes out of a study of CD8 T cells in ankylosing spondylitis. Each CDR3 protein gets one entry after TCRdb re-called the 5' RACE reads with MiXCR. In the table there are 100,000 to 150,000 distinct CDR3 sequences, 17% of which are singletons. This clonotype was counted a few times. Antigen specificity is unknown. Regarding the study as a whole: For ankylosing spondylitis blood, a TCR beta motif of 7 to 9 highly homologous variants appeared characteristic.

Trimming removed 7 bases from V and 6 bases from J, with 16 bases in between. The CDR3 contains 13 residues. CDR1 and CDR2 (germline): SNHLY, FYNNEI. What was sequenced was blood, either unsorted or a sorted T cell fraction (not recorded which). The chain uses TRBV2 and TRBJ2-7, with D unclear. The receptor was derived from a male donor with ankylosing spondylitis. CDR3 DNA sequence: TGTGCCAGCATGGGTCTGCCCCTGGGCGAGCAGTACTTC. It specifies CASMGLPLGEQYF.